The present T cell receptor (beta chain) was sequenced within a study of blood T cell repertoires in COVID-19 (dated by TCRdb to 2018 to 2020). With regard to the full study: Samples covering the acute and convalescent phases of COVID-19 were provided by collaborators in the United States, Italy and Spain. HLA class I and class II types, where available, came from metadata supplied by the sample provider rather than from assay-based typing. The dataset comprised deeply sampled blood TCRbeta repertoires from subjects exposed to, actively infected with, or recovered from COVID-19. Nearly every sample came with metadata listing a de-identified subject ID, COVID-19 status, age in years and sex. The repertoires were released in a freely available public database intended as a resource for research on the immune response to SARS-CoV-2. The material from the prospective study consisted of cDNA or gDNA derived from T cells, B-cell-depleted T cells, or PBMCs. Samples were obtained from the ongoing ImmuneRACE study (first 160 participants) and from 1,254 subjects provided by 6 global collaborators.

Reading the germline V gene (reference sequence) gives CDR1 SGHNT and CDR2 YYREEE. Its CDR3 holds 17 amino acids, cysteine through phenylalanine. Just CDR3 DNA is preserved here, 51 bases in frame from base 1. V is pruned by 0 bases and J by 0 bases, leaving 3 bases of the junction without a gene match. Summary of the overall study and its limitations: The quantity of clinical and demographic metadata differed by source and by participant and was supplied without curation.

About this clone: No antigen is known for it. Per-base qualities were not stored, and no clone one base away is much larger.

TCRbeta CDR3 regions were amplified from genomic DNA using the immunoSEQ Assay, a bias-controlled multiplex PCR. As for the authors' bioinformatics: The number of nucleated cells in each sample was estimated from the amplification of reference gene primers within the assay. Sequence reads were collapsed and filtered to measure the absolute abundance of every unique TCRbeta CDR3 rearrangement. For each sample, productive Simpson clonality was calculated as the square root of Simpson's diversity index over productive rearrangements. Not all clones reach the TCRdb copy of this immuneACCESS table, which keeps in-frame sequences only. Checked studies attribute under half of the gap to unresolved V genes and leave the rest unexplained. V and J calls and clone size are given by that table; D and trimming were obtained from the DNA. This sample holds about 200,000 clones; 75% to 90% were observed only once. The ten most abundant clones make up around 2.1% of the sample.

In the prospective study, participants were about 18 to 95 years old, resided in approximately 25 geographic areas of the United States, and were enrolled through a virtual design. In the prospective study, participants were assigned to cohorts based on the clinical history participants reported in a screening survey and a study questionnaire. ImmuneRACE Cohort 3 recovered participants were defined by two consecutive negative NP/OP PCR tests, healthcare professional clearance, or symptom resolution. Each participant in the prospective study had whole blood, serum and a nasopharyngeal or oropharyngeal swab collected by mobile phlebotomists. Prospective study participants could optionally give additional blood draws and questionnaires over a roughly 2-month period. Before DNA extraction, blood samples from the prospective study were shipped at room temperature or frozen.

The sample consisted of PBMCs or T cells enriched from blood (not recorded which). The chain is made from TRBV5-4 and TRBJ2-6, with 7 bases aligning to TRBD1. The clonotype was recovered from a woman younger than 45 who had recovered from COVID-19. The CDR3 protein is CASSLETGISGANVLTF. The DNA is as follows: TGTGCCAGCAGCTTGGAGACAGGGATCTCTGGGGCCAACGTCCTGACTTTC.